The clone carrying this TCR beta chain has a handful of counts. Its antigen is not known. CDR3 length equals 13 residues. Trimming cost V 4 bases and J 0 bases, with 9 bases left between them. The V gene's germline CDR1 is SQVTM and CDR2 ANQGSEA. This sample is part of a study of identical twins. Study conclusions and caveats: The abundant beta clonotypes from cord blood had fewer insertions, and memory repertoires had none of this.

TCRdb independently ran MiXCR on the 5' RACE reads; one entry per CDR3 protein. This repertoire shows hundreds of thousands of distinct CDR3 sequences, approximately 13% found once; its top ten account for around 1.6%. The same data also went into a second study, on yellow fever vaccine responses in identical twins.

V is TRBV29-1 and J is TRBJ1-2; no firm D call. The receptor comes from a woman between 18 and 29 years old in good health. The sequenced material came from PBMCs. The CDR3 nucleotides are TGCAGCGTTGGACGGATCGCTAACTATGGCTACACCTTC. Encoded protein: CSVGRIANYGYTF.